The T cell receptor beta chain under discussion was sequenced for a study of tumor and adjacent non-tumor tissue in lung cancer. Study-level background: Patients comprised about a dozen adenocarcinoma, 2 squamous cell carcinoma and 1 small cell lung cancer. Aged about 30 to 85 years, patients included 9 to 11 men and a handful of women with stage I to III disease. General study findings and limits: TCR diversity was significantly greater in tumor than normal lung tissue. In normal lung, the top 100 clones were significantly more dominant than in tumor.

V trimming: 4 bases; J trimming: 0 bases; junction bases outside the gene matches: 10. CDR3 length: 17 amino acids. Germline V gene sequence: CDR1 DFQATT, CDR2 SNEGSKA (reference sequence). Notes on this clonotype: No antigen is known for it.

No cell sorting was done before RNA was extracted from the tissue. More than 3 cm separated this lung sample from the edge of the tumor. TCRbeta libraries were built with three rounds of nested PCR, modified from ARM-PCR. TCRdb used MiXCR to reprocess the multiplex PCR reads, holding one entry per CDR3 protein. The sample holds some 80,000 distinct CDR3 sequences, around 80% seen once. Specimen: distant non-tumor lung tissue. The chain carries TRBV20-1 and TRBJ2-4, with 9 bases fitting TRBD1. The source of this sequence is a man aged 65 to 85 with non-small cell lung cancer. Written as DNA, the CDR3 is TGCAGTGCTACTGGACAGGGGACTTCTGTAGCCAAAAACATTCAGTACTTC. Amino acids: CSATGQGTSVAKNIQYF.